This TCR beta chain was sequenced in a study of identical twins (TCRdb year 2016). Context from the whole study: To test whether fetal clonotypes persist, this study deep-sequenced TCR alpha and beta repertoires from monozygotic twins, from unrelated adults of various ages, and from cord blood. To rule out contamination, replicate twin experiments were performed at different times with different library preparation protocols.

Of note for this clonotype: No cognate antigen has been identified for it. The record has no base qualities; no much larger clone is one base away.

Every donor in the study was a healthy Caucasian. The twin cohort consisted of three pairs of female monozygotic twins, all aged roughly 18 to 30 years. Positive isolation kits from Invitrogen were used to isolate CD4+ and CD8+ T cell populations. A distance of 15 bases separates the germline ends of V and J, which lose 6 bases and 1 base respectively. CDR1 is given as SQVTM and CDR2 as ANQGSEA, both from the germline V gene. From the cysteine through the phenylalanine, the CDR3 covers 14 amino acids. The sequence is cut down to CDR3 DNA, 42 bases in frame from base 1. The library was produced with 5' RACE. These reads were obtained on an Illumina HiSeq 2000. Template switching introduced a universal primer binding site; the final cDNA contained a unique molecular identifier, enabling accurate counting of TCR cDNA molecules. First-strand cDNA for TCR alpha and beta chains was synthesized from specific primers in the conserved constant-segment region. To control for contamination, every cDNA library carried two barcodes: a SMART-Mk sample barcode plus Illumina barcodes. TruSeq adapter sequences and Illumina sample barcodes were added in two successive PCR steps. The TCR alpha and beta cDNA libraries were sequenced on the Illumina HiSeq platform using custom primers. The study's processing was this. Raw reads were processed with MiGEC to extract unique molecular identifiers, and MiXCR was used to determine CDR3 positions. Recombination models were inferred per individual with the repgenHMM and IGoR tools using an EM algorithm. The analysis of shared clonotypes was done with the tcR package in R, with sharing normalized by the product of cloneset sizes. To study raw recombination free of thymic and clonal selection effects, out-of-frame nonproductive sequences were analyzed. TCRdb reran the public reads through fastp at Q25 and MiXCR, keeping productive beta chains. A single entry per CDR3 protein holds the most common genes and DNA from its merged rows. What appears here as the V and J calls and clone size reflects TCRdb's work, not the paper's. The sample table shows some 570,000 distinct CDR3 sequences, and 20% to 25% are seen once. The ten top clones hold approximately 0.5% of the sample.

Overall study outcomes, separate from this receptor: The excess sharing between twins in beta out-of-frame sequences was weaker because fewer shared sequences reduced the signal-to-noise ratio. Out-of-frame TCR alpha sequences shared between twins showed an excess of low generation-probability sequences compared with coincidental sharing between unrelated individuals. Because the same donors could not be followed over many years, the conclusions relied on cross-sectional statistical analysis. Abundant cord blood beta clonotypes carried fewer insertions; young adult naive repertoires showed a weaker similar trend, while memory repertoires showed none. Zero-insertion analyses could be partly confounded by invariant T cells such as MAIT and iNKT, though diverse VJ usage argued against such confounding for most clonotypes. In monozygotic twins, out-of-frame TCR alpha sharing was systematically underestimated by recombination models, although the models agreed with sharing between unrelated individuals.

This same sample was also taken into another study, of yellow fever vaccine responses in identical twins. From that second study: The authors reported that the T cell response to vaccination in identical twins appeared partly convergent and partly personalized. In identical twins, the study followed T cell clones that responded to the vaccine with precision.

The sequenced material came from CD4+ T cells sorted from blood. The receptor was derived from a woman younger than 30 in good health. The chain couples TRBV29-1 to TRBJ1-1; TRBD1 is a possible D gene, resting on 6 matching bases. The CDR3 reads CSVDKGGPNTEAFF. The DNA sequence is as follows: TGCAGCGTGGATAAGGGGGGACCGAACACTGAAGCTTTCTTT.